Shown below are 23 T cell receptor beta chains from a single sample sequenced in a study of blood T cell repertoires in COVID-19. Clones were read by immunoSEQ multiplex PCR, and TCRdb kept only the in-frame ones, dropping some. Of under 250,000 clones detected, about nine tenths appear once; the ten largest clones hold around 0.83%. Specimen: peripheral blood. The receptor source for this set is a man aged 30 to 39 with COVID-19, enrolled during active disease.

This clone showed up just a few times. This chain uses TRBV7-9 with TRBJ1-2, with D possibly TRBD1 on 5 matching bases. Trimming left V 5 bases short and J 4 bases short, with 8 bases between. CDR3 size: 12 residues. The germline CDR1 and CDR2 sequences are SEHNR and FQNEAQ (reference sequence). CDR3 sequence reads: CASSQDTYGYTF. The CDR3 nucleotides read TGTGCCAGCAGCCAGGACACCTATGGCTACACCTTC. Looking up the rest from reference TRBV7-9 and TRBJ1-2 gives the full variable domain: DTGVSQNPRHKITKRGQNVTFRCDPISEHNRLYWYRQTLGQGPEFLTYFQNEAQLEKSRLLSDRFSAERPKGSFSTLEIQRTEQGDSAMYLCASSQDTYGYTFGSGTRLTVV.

The chain recombines TRBV7-6 with TRBJ2-7; TRBD2 matches at 11 bases. This CDR3 is built from 16 residues. With 7 bases clipped from V and 2 bases from J, the junction kept 10 bases outside the gene matches. CDR1 and CDR2 from the germline V gene are SGHVS and FNYEAQ. Here the CDR3 DNA reads TGTGCCAGCAACCTCCTCTTAGCGGGGGGGACCTACGAGCAGTACTTC. This sequence encodes CASNLLLAGGTYEQYF.

The chain combines TRBV5-5 with TRBJ1-2; 9 bases align to TRBD1. J was trimmed by 2 bases and V by 4 bases; bases with no gene match: 3. The CDR3 loop spans 14 amino acids. Germline V CDR1 and CDR2: SGHKS, YYEKEE (reference sequence). The CDR3 DNA sequence: TGTGCCAGCAGCGGCGGGACAGGGAACTATGGCTACACCTTC. The encoded protein is CASSGGTGNYGYTF.

The chain combines TRBV5-1 with TRBJ2-1; 11 positions agree with TRBD2. CDR3 length: 16 residues. CDR1 SGHRS and CDR2 YFSETQ come from the germline V gene. J lost 4 bases, V lost 3 bases, and 6 bases had no gene match. The CDR3 DNA follows: TGCGCCAGCAGCTCGACTAGCGGGGTACCATACAATGAGCAGTTCTTC. This codes for CASSSTSGVPYNEQFF.

The gene calls are TRBV19 and TRBJ2-7; possibly TRBD2 for D (6 bases). The germline V gene has CDR1 LNHDA and CDR2 SQIVND (reference sequence). The CDR3 contains 13 residues. V gave up 3 bases and J gave up 3 bases, with 9 bases separating them. CDR3 region: CASSMAGGYEQYF. In nucleotides, the CDR3 is TGTGCCAGTAGTATGGCCGGGGGCTACGAGCAGTACTTC.

J is TRBJ2-1 and V is TRBV7-6; 8 bases agree with TRBD1. Trimming took 3 bases from V and 0 from J; bases not matched to a gene: 4. The CDR3 spans 16 residues. Germline CDR1 reads SGHVS; CDR2 reads FNYEAQ. CDR3: CASSLRTGSSYNEQFF. The CDR3 nucleotides are TGTGCCAGCAGCTTGAGGACAGGGAGCTCCTACAATGAGCAGTTCTTC.

This sequence joins TRBV4-1 and TRBJ1-1; D is ambiguous. The V end was cut by 0 bases, the J end by 0 bases, with 11 bases between. CDR1 and CDR2 (germline): MGHRA, YSYEKL. The CDR3 has 16 residues. For the CDR3, the DNA is TGCGCCAGCAGCCAAGATAACACAGAGATGAACACTGAAGCTTTCTTT. As protein: CASSQDNTEMNTEAFF.

This chain joins TRBV5-1 and TRBJ2-5; 8 nucleotides line up with TRBD1. Trimming cost V 2 bases and J 1 base; bases outside gene matches: 4. Germline V gene data show CDR1 as SGHRS and CDR2 as YFSETQ. This CDR3 contains 15 residues. As DNA, the CDR3 is TGCGCCAGCAGCTTCACGGACAGGGCCCAAGAGACCCAGTACTTC. The encoded protein is CASSFTDRAQETQYF.

The chain is built from TRBV11-1 and TRBJ1-1, with D unresolved. CDR1 and CDR2 from the germline V gene are SGHAT and FQDESV (reference sequence). V lost 4 bases to trimming and J lost 1 base, with 13 bases between them. The CDR3 consists of 15 residues. This CDR3 is CASSSTELGNTEAFF. CDR3 bases: TGTGCCAGCAGCTCGACGGAGCTTGGGAACACTGAAGCTTTCTTT.

The V gene is TRBV15, the J gene TRBJ1-4; TRBD1 aligns across 9 bases. Germline V gene sequence: CDR1 LNHNV, CDR2 YYDKDF (reference sequence). V dropped 2 bases and J dropped 7; count of bases not matched to a gene: 11. The CDR3 length is 17 residues. The CDR3 region has the DNA TGTGCCACCAGCAGAACTAGTCCGGGACAGGGCGGTGAAAAACTGTTTTTT. Protein product: CATSRTSPGQGGEKLFF.

The chain links TRBV4-2 to TRBJ2-7, with 7 nucleotides matching TRBD2. The CDR3 covers 15 residues. J gave up 3 bases and V 1 base, and 6 bases lay outside the gene matches. Looked up from germline, CDR1 is LGHNA and CDR2 is YNFKEQ. CDR3 bases: TGTGCCAGCAGCCAAGTTGAGCGGGGCTACTACGAGCAGTACTTC. Translating it yields CASSQVERGYYEQYF.

Here the CDR3 DNA reads TGTGCCAGCAGCTCCCCGACCAGGGTTCCTGGAAACACCATATATTTT. This translates into CASSSPTRVPGNTIYF. The chain recombines TRBV7-9 with TRBJ1-3; D is possibly TRBD1 (5 bases). With 4 bases removed from V and 2 bases from J, the gap between germline ends came to 15 bases. The length of the CDR3 is 16 residues. The germline CDR1 and CDR2 sequences are SEHNR and FQNEAQ (reference sequence).

V and J are TRBV3-1 (or the pseudogene TRBV3-2) and TRBJ1-6; D perhaps matches TRBD1 (5 bases). The length of the CDR3 is 12 residues. V was pared by 3 bases and J by 13 bases, with 10 bases between. Per germline, CDR1 LGHDT and CDR2 YNNKEL (reference sequence). The CDR3 sequence: CASSQRDGPLHF. The DNA of the CDR3 is TGTGCCAGCAGCCAGCGGGACGGGCCCCTCCACTTT.

This clone was picked up one time. The chain combines TRBV18 with TRBJ1-3; 8 bases line up with TRBD1. This CDR3 contains 13 residues. Trimming at V came to 5 bases and at J to 11 bases, leaving 8 bases not matched to a gene. Looked up from germline, CDR1 is KGHSH and CDR2 is LQKENI. Written as DNA, the CDR3 is TGTGCCAGCTCAGCGGACAGGGCGGTCTCCATATATTTT. Protein: CASSADRAVSIYF.

The CDR3 region has the DNA TGTGCCAGCAGCGTAGGGGCAGGGACTGACTATGGCTACACCTTC. It encodes CASSVGAGTDYGYTF. The V gene is TRBV9, the J gene TRBJ1-2; a possible D gene is TRBD1 (5 bases). The CDR3 consists of 15 residues. V lost 0 bases and J 3 bases, leaving 12 bases between the germline ends. Germline V gives CDR1 SGDLS, CDR2 YYNGEE.

V is TRBV2 and J is TRBJ2-3; 16 bases align to TRBD2. CDR3 size: 19 residues. Trimming cost V 3 bases and J 2 bases; bases outside gene matches: 8. Germline CDR1 and CDR2: SNHLY and FYNNEI. The CDR3 is CASSERGLAGGPYTDTQYF. CDR3 in DNA: TGTGCCAGCAGTGAGAGGGGACTAGCGGGGGGGCCGTACACAGATACGCAGTATTTT.

The rearrangement joins TRBV7-9 to TRBJ1-3, with unresolved D. Looked up from germline, CDR1 is SEHNR and CDR2 is FQNEAQ (reference sequence). Trimming left V 5 bases short and J 3 bases short, with 11 bases between. The CDR3 runs 14 residues. CDR3 region: CASSPSGDGNTIYF. DNA of the CDR3: TGTGCCAGCAGCCCGTCCGGGGATGGAAACACCATATATTTT.

The V call is TRBV30, the J call TRBJ1-5, with D uncertain. The V and J ends lost 5 bases and 2 bases respectively, with 10 bases between them. The CDR3 is 13 residues long. Looked up from germline, CDR1 is GTSNPN and CDR2 is SVGIG (reference sequence). The chain's CDR3 is CAWDAGGNQPQHF. Here the CDR3 DNA reads TGTGCCTGGGACGCGGGAGGCAATCAGCCCCAGCATTTT.

This chain connects TRBV27 to TRBJ2-3; 8 bases line up with TRBD2. The CDR3 runs 15 residues. The germline CDR1 and CDR2 sequences are MNHEY and SMNVEV (reference sequence). The ends lost 4 bases at V and 4 bases at J; junction bases unmatched: 7. CDR3 amino acids: CASSSPGGRADTQYF. In nucleotides, the CDR3 is TGTGCCAGCAGTTCGCCGGGGGGGCGGGCAGATACGCAGTATTTT.

The genes are TRBV28 and TRBJ1-2; D gene unclear. Germline CDR1 MDHEN, CDR2 SYDVKM. Between the trimmed V and J ends, which lost 4 bases and 8 bases, there was a span of 17 bases. This CDR3 is 14 amino acids long. For the CDR3, the DNA is TGTGCCAGCAGTTCGCCACAAATCGGAGGCGGCTACACCTTC. Encoded protein: CASSSPQIGGGYTF.

The V call is TRBV5-1, the J call TRBJ1-1; 7 bases fit TRBD1. J gave up 5 bases and V 5 bases, and 9 bases lay outside the gene matches. Germline V gives CDR1 SGHRS, CDR2 YFSETQ. This CDR3 contains 14 residues. The CDR3 region is CASRTQGSETEAFF. CDR3 nucleotide sequence: TGCGCCAGCAGGACACAGGGGAGCGAGACTGAAGCTTTCTTT.

The chain couples TRBV5-5 to TRBJ1-1, with D unresolved. Deletions cut 4 bases from V and 5 bases from J, with 15 bases between. The CDR3 contains 14 residues. CDR1 is SGHKS, CDR2 YYEKEE, per germline (reference sequence). The CDR3 DNA reads as TGTGCCAGCAGCCTTCCCGGGAGTGGTACTGAAGCTTTCTTT. The encoded protein is CASSLPGSGTEAFF. Full variable domain (missing parts from reference TRBV5-5 and TRBJ1-1): DAGVTQSPTHLIKTRGQQVTLRCSPISGHKSVSWYQQVLGQGPQFIFQYYEKEERGRGNFPDRFSARQFPNYSSELNVNALLLGDSALYLCASSLPGSGTEAFFGQGTRLTVV.

The chain combines TRBV5-4 with TRBJ1-2, with a possible D match to TRBD1 (5 bases). CDR3 length: 13 amino acids. CDR1 and CDR2 from the germline V gene are SGHNT and YYREEE (reference sequence). The germline V and J ends were trimmed by 0 bases and 7 bases, with 10 bases remaining between them. The CDR3 reads CASSLVGTPGYTF. The CDR3 DNA reads TGTGCCAGCAGCTTGGTCGGGACTCCTGGCTACACCTTC.